The 29 T cell receptor beta chains below come from one sample, sequenced in a study of patients and donors after allogeneic stem cell transplantation. In TCRdb, the RT-PCR reads were re-called with MiXCR into one record per CDR3 protein. The sample yields over 350,000 distinct CDR3 sequences, 15% to 20% seen once. Sample: blood, either unsorted or a sorted T cell fraction (not recorded which). The source is a human donor who was either an allogeneic HSCT recipient or a stem cell or donor lymphocyte infusion donor (not recorded which). It is not recorded whose cells these are; they may come from a transplant donor.

This chain connects TRBV19 to TRBJ1-2; D perhaps matches TRBD1 (5 bases). This CDR3 contains 14 residues. In germline, CDR1 is LNHDA, CDR2 SQIVND (reference sequence). The V end was cut by 3 bases, the J end by 0 bases, with 8 bases between. The CDR3 sequence is CASSIAGTNYGYTF. The CDR3 nucleotides are TGTGCCAGTAGTATCGCAGGGACTAACTATGGCTACACCTTC.

CDR3 protein: CASSPTDNTGELFF. The CDR3, as DNA: TGTGCCAGCTCGCCTACGGATAACACCGGGGAGCTGTTTTTT. The chain joins TRBV18 to TRBJ2-2; D ambiguous. This CDR3 is built from 14 residues. Trimming stripped 6 bases from V and 2 bases from J, with 10 bases between. Germline V gene lookup returns CDR1 KGHSH and CDR2 LQKENI.

V usage is TRBV7-2 and J usage is TRBJ2-2; no firm D call. Germline V CDR1 and CDR2: SGHTA, FQGNSA. Trimming pared 3 bases from V and 6 bases from J, leaving 11 bases between. CDR3 length: 14 residues. The CDR3: CASSFKRVSGELFF. As DNA, the CDR3 is TGTGCCAGCAGCTTCAAAAGGGTGTCCGGGGAGCTGTTTTTT.

There are many counts of this clonotype. The rearrangement uses TRBV18 and TRBJ2-7; D is uncertain. From germline, CDR1 is KGHSH and CDR2 LQKENI. V gave up 6 bases and J gave up 3 bases, with 6 bases separating them. This CDR3 region has 11 residues. The CDR3 DNA reads as TGTGCCAGCTCCAAGGGCTACGAGCAGTACTTC. Protein sequence: CASSKGYEQYF.

This chain links TRBV5-1 with TRBJ1-5, with 7 bases matching TRBD1. Germline V gene lookup returns CDR1 SGHRS and CDR2 YFSETQ. V was clipped by 5 bases and J by 0 bases; unmatched bases: 5. The CDR3 is 15 residues long. CDR3 region: CASRAGTASNQPQHF. In DNA, the CDR3 is TGCGCCAGCAGAGCCGGGACAGCTAGCAATCAGCCCCAGCATTTT.

The J gene is TRBJ2-2, the V gene TRBV24-1; no reliable D call. The germline V gene has CDR1 KGHDR and CDR2 SFDVKD. Between the trimmed V and J ends, which lost 0 bases and 1 base, there was a span of 5 bases. This CDR3 contains 15 residues. CDR3 DNA sequence: TGTGCCACCAGTGATTTGAACAAGAACACCGGGGAGCTGTTTTTT. This encodes CATSDLNKNTGELFF.

The rearrangement joins TRBV4-2 to TRBJ2-4; D is unresolved. The CDR3 extends over 17 amino acids. Germline V CDR1 and CDR2: LGHNA, YNFKEQ. Trimming took off 3 bases at V and 1 base at J, with 16 bases between the two ends. CDR3 residues: CASSHGQGPAAKNIQYF. In nucleotides, the CDR3 is TGTGCCAGCAGCCATGGCCAAGGCCCGGCGGCCAAAAACATTCAGTACTTC.

This clonotype was counted between two and nine times. This sequence joins TRBV2 and TRBJ2-2, with D tentatively TRBD1 (6 bases). The V gene lost 8 bases and the J gene lost 6 bases, with 19 bases spanning the gap. Germline assignment: CDR1 SNHLY and CDR2 FYNNEI. The CDR3 is made up of 15 amino acids. The CDR3 nucleotides read TGTGCCAGCCTCCTTCAGGGGAAAGGGGCCGGGGAGCTGTTTTTT. Protein: CASLLQGKGAGELFF. The whole variable domain, filled in from reference TRBV2 and TRBJ2-2, reads EPEVTQTPSHQVTQMGQEVILRCVPISNHLYFYWYRQILGQKVEFLVSFYNNEISEKSEIFDDQFSVERPDGSNFTLKIRSTKLEDSAMYFCASLLQGKGAGELFFGEGSRLTVL.

This chain uses TRBV24-1 with TRBJ2-1, with D unresolved. CDR1 KGHDR and CDR2 SFDVKD come from the germline V gene. V lost 3 bases and J lost 0, with 8 bases in between. CDR3 size: 15 residues. The CDR3 bases are TGTGCCACCAGTGATGTACGGAGCTCCTACAATGAGCAGTTCTTC. Translated: CATSDVRSSYNEQFF.

There are a few counts of this clonotype. The chain recombines TRBV6-1 with TRBJ2-5; D possibly matches TRBD1 or TRBD2 (6 bases each). V was cut by 6 bases and J by 5 bases, with 22 bases left in between. The CDR3 has 16 amino acids. CDR1 and CDR2 from the germline V gene are MNHNS and SASEGT. The CDR3 nucleotides read TGTGCCAGCAGGCTCTCCTCGGGGGCGGGAAGGGAGACCCAGTACTTC. Protein sequence: CASRLSSGAGRETQYF.

V and J are TRBV20-1 and TRBJ2-5; TRBD2 agrees at 7 bases. Germline V gives CDR1 DFQATT, CDR2 SNEGSKA (reference sequence). V shed 5 bases, J shed 1 base, and the junction held 13 bases outside the gene matches. This CDR3 has 16 residues. The CDR3 is CSASGGNLGRQETQYF. CDR3 DNA: TGCAGTGCTTCCGGGGGGAACTTGGGCCGCCAAGAGACCCAGTACTTC.

This clonotype has just a few counts. The chain joins TRBV15 to TRBJ2-2, with 11 nucleotides matching TRBD2. Trimming cost V 4 bases and J 4 bases; bases outside gene matches: 5. Germline CDR1 LNHNV, CDR2 YYDKDF (reference sequence). This CDR3 spans 16 amino acids. DNA of the CDR3: TGTGCCACCAGCACCTTAGCGGGAGGGCCCACCGGGGAGCTGTTTTTT. Translation: CATSTLAGGPTGELFF. Combining the CDR3 with reference TRBV15 and TRBJ2-2 gives the whole variable domain DAMVIQNPRYQVTQFGKPVTLSCSQTLNHNVMYWYQQKSSQAPKLLFHYYDKDFNNEADTPDNFQSRRPNTSFCFLDIRSPGLGDTAMYLCATSTLAGGPTGELFFGEGSRLTVL.

V gene TRBV7-9 combines with J gene TRBJ1-2; 9 nucleotides match TRBD1. The CDR3 is made up of 13 amino acids. The V gene's germline CDR1 is SEHNR and CDR2 FQNEAQ (reference sequence). Here the CDR3 reads CAIPGQGRYGYTF. CDR3 DNA: TGTGCAATCCCAGGACAGGGGAGATATGGCTACACCTTC.

This clonotype came up a few times. The rearrangement links TRBV18 to TRBJ2-5; TRBD2 might be the D (5 bases). This CDR3 has 14 amino acids. The germline V gene has CDR1 KGHSH and CDR2 LQKENI. V was cut by 5 bases and J by 9 bases, with 19 bases left in between. The CDR3 spells CASSSSFPGDAQYF. In DNA form, the CDR3 reads TGTGCCAGCTCATCTTCCTTCCCCGGGGATGCCCAGTACTTC.

The CDR3 nucleotides read TGTGCCAGCAGAAATCCCGGGACTACTTTGGGGCAGTTCTTC. Translation: CASRNPGTTLGQFF. This sequence joins TRBV7-2 and TRBJ2-1; 7 positions agree with TRBD2. Germline CDR1 is SGHTA and CDR2 is FQGNSA. The CDR3 is made up of 14 amino acids. The ends lost 6 bases at V and 12 bases at J; junction bases unmatched: 14.

The chain couples TRBV28 to TRBJ2-7; 11 bases map to TRBD2. This CDR3 comprises 15 residues. V trimming: 6 bases; J trimming: 4 bases; junction bases outside the gene matches: 8. Germline V CDR1 and CDR2: MDHEN, SYDVKM. The CDR3 nucleotides are TGTGCCAGCAGCCCCCAACTAGCGGGAGCGTACGAGCAGTACTTC. Encoded protein: CASSPQLAGAYEQYF.

The chain uses TRBV12-3 or TRBV12-4 and TRBJ2-6; D not certain. This CDR3 is built from 16 residues. V was pared by 3 bases and J by 0 bases, with 9 bases between. The CDR3 DNA follows: TGTGCCAGCAGTTTCGGCAGGAGCTCTGGGGCCAACGTCCTGACTTTC. Translated: CASSFGRSSGANVLTF.

The rearrangement uses TRBV18 and TRBJ2-2; no clear D gene. The CDR3 totals 14 residues. Trimming removed 3 bases at V and 0 bases at J, with 5 bases between. Germline V gene data show CDR1 as KGHSH and CDR2 as LQKENI. The CDR3 sequence is CASSPSTNTGELFF. In DNA, the CDR3 is TGTGCCAGCTCACCCTCAACGAACACCGGGGAGCTGTTTTTT.

The chain couples TRBV6-2 or TRBV6-3 to TRBJ2-4; D gene unclear. The CDR3 length is 16 residues. CDR1 and CDR2 (germline): MNHEY, SVGEGT. V was trimmed by 7 bases and J by 0 bases, leaving 16 bases between them. CDR3 sequence: CASKPFLTKAKNIQYF. CDR3 DNA: TGTGCCAGCAAACCCTTCCTGACAAAAGCCAAAAACATTCAGTACTTC.

V and J are TRBV18 and TRBJ2-2, with TRBD1 identical over 8 bases. The trim removed 4 bases at V and 6 bases at J, leaving 10 bases unmatched. Germline V gene lookup returns CDR1 KGHSH and CDR2 LQKENI. This CDR3 has 16 residues. For the CDR3, the DNA is TGTGCCAGCTCACGCACCAGCGGACAGGGTCCCGGGGAGCTGTTTTTT. Encoded protein: CASSRTSGQGPGELFF.

This clonotype has more than one count but fewer than ten. This chain links TRBV5-1 with TRBJ2-7; tentatively, D is TRBD2 (5 bases). This CDR3 has 18 amino acids. The germline V and J ends were trimmed by 4 bases and 2 bases, with 25 bases remaining between them. Germline CDR1 reads SGHRS; CDR2 reads YFSETQ. This chain's CDR3 is CASSQQPPGERAAYEQYF. The CDR3 DNA follows: TGCGCCAGCAGCCAACAGCCCCCCGGGGAGAGGGCAGCCTACGAGCAGTACTTC.

CDR3 in amino acids: CSARSGGSGYTF. The CDR3 bases are TGCAGTGCTCGCTCGGGGGGAAGTGGCTACACCTTC. The V gene is TRBV20-1, the J gene TRBJ1-2; D is perhaps TRBD1 (5 bases). Trimming took 5 bases from V and 7 from J, leaving 14 bases between them. Germline V gene data show CDR1 as DFQATT and CDR2 as SNEGSKA (reference sequence). The CDR3 runs to 12 residues.

The V gene is TRBV12-3 or TRBV12-4, the J gene TRBJ2-3, with 10 positions matching TRBD2. CDR3 length: 15 residues. V gave up 6 bases and J gave up 6 bases; unmatched junction bases: 9. CDR3 coding DNA: TGTGCCAGCAGGGGTGCTAGCGGGGGAGGGGATACGCAGTATTTT. Protein: CASRGASGGGDTQYF.

This chain links TRBV7-7 with TRBJ2-3; 10 nucleotides match TRBD2. In germline, CDR1 is SSHAT, CDR2 FNYEAQ (reference sequence). With V trimmed by 4 bases and J by 4 bases, 5 bases remained unmatched. The CDR3 has 15 amino acids. The CDR3 loop reads CASSYTSGTADTQYF. Here the CDR3 DNA reads TGTGCCAGCAGCTATACTAGCGGGACGGCAGATACGCAGTATTTT.

This clonotype has a count of ten or more. The chain joins TRBV12-3 or TRBV12-4 to TRBJ2-5, with a tentative D call TRBD1 (6 bases). The CDR3 loop spans 12 amino acids. V was pared by 6 bases and J by 5 bases, with 10 bases between. The CDR3 is CASSGRGETQYF. CDR3 DNA: TGTGCCAGCAGCGGCAGGGGTGAGACCCAGTACTTC.

This sequence joins TRBV7-8 and TRBJ1-1; D is unclear. This CDR3 contains 15 residues. Germline loops: CDR1 SGHVS, CDR2 FQNEAQ. Trimming cost V 1 base and J 0 bases, with 9 bases left between them. The CDR3 bases are TGTGCCAGCAGCTTAGTTGGGATCATGAACACTGAAGCTTTCTTT. It translates to CASSLVGIMNTEAFF.

This clonotype has only a few counts. The J gene is TRBJ1-4, the V gene TRBV5-6; D remains unclear. Germline CDR1 reads SGHDT; CDR2 reads YYEEEE. Trimming pared 3 bases from V and 12 bases from J, leaving 15 bases between. This CDR3 comprises 13 residues. Written as DNA, the CDR3 is TGTGCCAGCAGCTCTGGACCGGTTGTGCAACTGTTTTTT. It yields the protein CASSSGPVVQLFF.

This clonotype was recorded a few times. This rearrangement joins TRBV20-1 to TRBJ1-6, with D possibly being TRBD1 (5 bases). Per germline, CDR1 DFQATT and CDR2 SNEGSKA (reference sequence). The CDR3 loop spans 15 amino acids. V lost 1 base, J lost 7 bases, and 14 bases lay in between. The CDR3 region is CSARAAGRGNSPLHF. CDR3 bases: TGCAGTGCTAGAGCTGCAGGGCGTGGAAATTCACCCCTCCACTTT.

This clonotype has only a few counts. The CDR3 DNA reads TGTGCCAGCAGTCCCCCACTAGCTAGGTGGCAAGAGACCCAGTACTTC. This translates into CASSPPLARWQETQYF. V is TRBV12-3 or TRBV12-4 and J is TRBJ2-5; D may be TRBD2 (6 bases). The V end was cut by 5 bases, the J end by 2 bases, with 18 bases between. CDR3 length equals 16 residues.